These 7 T cell receptor beta chains were all obtained from the same sample, sequenced in a study of shared clonotypes between healthy human individuals. Assay: immunoSEQ multiplex PCR; the TCRdb copy retains only in-frame clones and omits some. The table lists some 2 million clones, about 94% of them singletons. CD45RO negativity and positive selection for CCR7 defined naive CD8 cells, a population that excluded terminally differentiated effector memory CD45RA+ cells. The sequencing sample was made of naive CD8+ T cells sorted from blood. The receptor set was obtained from a man younger than 35 in good health.

The chain recombines TRBV30 with TRBJ2-1; 10 nucleotides match TRBD2. V shed 0 bases and J 4 bases; nucleotides not matched to a gene: 3. Germline CDR1 is GTSNPN and CDR2 is SVGIG (reference sequence). CDR3 length: 15 amino acids. CDR3 DNA sequence: TGTGCCTGGAGTGTAGGGACTAGCGTTTACAATGAGCAGTTCTTC. It codes for CAWSVGTSVYNEQFF.

The chain links TRBV7-8 to TRBJ2-2; 9 nucleotides match TRBD1. With V trimmed by 4 bases and J by 2 bases, 8 bases remained unmatched. CDR1 and CDR2 (germline): SGHVS, FQNEAQ. CDR3 length: 17 residues. DNA of the CDR3: TGTGCCAGCAGCTGGGAGCCGGGACAGGGTAACACCGGGGAGCTGTTTTTT. Its translation is CASSWEPGQGNTGELFF.

A single count supports this clone. V is TRBV5-1 and J is TRBJ1-6, with unresolved D. Germline loops: CDR1 SGHRS, CDR2 YFSETQ. V was pared by 0 bases and J by 6 bases, with 10 bases between. The CDR3 is 15 amino acids. CDR3 in DNA: TGCGCCAGCAGCTTGGAATGGGATTCTAATTCACCCCTCCACTTT. It is translated as CASSLEWDSNSPLHF. Supplemented by reference TRBV5-1 and TRBJ1-6, the full variable domain reads KAGVTQTPRYLIKTRGQQVTLSCSPISGHRSVSWYQQTPGQGLQFLFEYFSETQRNKGNFPGRFSGRQFSNSRSEMNVSTLELGDSALYLCASSLEWDSNSPLHFGNGTRLTVT.

V and J are TRBV27 and TRBJ2-1, with 10 bases that match TRBD2. CDR3 length: 16 amino acids. Germline V gives CDR1 MNHEY, CDR2 SMNVEV (reference sequence). The V gene end was trimmed by 7 bases and the J gene end by 6 bases; junction bases not matched to a gene: 12. In DNA form, the CDR3 reads TGTGCCAGCATCGGGGGGGCTAGCGGGAGTTCCAATGAGCAGTTCTTC. As protein: CASIGGASGSSNEQFF.

The rearrangement links TRBV12-5 to TRBJ1-1, with 7 bases that match TRBD1. V trimming: 1 base; J trimming: 5 bases; junction bases outside the gene matches: 22. Germline V gives CDR1 LGHNT, CDR2 FRNRAP. The CDR3 has 20 residues. The CDR3 region has the DNA TGTGCTAGTGGTTTGGCCAACGGGGGTCCGGGACAGATATTTGGGACTGAAGCTTTCTTT. It translates to CASGLANGGPGQIFGTEAFF.

J is TRBJ2-1 and V is TRBV30, with D perhaps being TRBD1 or TRBD2 (5 bases each). This CDR3 comprises 15 residues. V was shortened by 1 base and J by 2 bases, with 12 bases between the two germline ends. In germline, CDR1 is GTSNPN, CDR2 SVGIG (reference sequence). The CDR3 DNA reads TGTGCCTGGAGTGATGGAACGGGGCCCTACAATGAGCAGTTCTTC. This sequence encodes CAWSDGTGPYNEQFF.

The chain combines TRBV4-1 with TRBJ2-7; tentative D call: TRBD2 (6 bases). The CDR3 sequence is 15 residues long. CDR1 and CDR2 from the germline V gene are MGHRA and YSYEKL. V dropped 0 bases and J dropped 7 bases, with 16 bases sitting between them. The CDR3 bases are TGCGCCAGCAGCCAAGACGGGGGAAAGATCTCAGAGCAGTACTTC. This codes for CASSQDGGKISEQYF.